The clone carrying this T cell receptor beta chain has a count of ten or more. Its cognate antigen is unknown. These data are taken from a study of metastatic and nonmetastatic thyroid tumors. Every patient was untreated before thyroid surgery. Through MiXCR, TCRdb re-clonotyped the PCR reads. This sample carries about 62,000 clones, just over 4% of them seen once, and the ten largest clones take 20% to 25%. Germline assignment: CDR1 SEHNR and CDR2 FQNEAQ (reference sequence). The V and J ends lost 6 bases and 6 bases, in that order; junction bases with no gene match: 7. This CDR3 comprises 15 residues. Whole-study results and caveats: Versus benign nodules, malignant thyroid tumors reportedly had significantly higher TCR beta diversity, in blood and tumor.

The sequencing sample was made of blood. The sequence came from a female donor with papillary thyroid cancer or a benign thyroid nodule (not recorded which). Some clones in this sample may be carry-over from other donors' samples. The chain has TRBV7-9 and TRBJ2-2; 10 positions agree with TRBD1. The CDR3 bases are TGTGCCAGCAGGCCCCGACAGGGGGCATCCGGGGAGCTGTTTTTT. It is translated as CASRPRQGASGELFF.